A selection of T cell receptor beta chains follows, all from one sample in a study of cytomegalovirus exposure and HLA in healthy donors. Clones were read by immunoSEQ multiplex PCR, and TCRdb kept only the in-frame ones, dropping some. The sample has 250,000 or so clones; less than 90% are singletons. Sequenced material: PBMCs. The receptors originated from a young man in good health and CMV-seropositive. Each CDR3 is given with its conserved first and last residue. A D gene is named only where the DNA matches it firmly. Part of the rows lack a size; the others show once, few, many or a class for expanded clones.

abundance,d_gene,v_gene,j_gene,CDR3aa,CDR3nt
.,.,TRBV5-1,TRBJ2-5,CASSAGAAQETQYF,TGCGCCAGCAGCGCCGGGGCCGCCCAAGAGACCCAGTACTTC
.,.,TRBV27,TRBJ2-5,CASSSYLSQETQYF,TGTGCCAGCAGTTCCTACTTGTCGCAAGAGACCCAGTACTTC
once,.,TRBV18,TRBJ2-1,CASSSLADEQFF,TGTGCCAGCTCCTCTCTTGCGGATGAGCAGTTCTTC
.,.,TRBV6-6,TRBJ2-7,CASSYRSPGEQYF,TGTGCCAGCAGTTACCGGAGCCCAGGCGAGCAGTACTTC
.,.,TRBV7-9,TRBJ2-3,CASSPDTGTQYF,TGTGCCAGCAGCCCGGACACCGGTACGCAGTATTTT
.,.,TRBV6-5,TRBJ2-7,CASTNLGDTYEQYF,TGTGCCAGCACGAACCTAGGGGACACCTACGAGCAGTACTTC
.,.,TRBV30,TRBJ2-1,CAWSADASMQFF,TGTGCCTGGAGCGCCGACGCCAGTATGCAGTTCTTC
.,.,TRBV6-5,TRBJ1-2,CASSPRETDYGYTF,TGTGCCAGCAGTCCCCGGGAGACAGACTATGGCTACACCTTC
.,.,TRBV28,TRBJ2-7,CASSYTKWGSSYEQYF,TGTGCCAGCAGTTACACCAAGTGGGGGAGCTCCTACGAGCAGTACTTC
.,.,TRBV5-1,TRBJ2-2,CASSLEGRGAWTGELFF,TGCGCCAGCAGCTTGGAAGGCCGGGGGGCCTGGACCGGGGAGCTGTTTTTT
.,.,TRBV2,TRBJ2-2,CASSDRRGGTGELFF,TGTGCCAGCAGTGATCGACGCGGAGGAACCGGGGAGCTGTTTTTT
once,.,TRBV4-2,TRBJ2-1,CASSQDRDVGYNEQFF,TGTGCCAGCAGCCAAGATCGGGATGTCGGCTACAATGAGCAGTTCTTC
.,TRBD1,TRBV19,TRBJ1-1,CASSTTRAGQGVLGAFF,TGTGCCAGTAGTACGACCCGTGCGGGACAGGGGGTCCTGGGGGCTTTCTTT
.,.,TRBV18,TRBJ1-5,CASSRDGAGGPQHF,TGTGCCAGCTCACGGGACGGGGCGGGGGGGCCCCAGCATTTT